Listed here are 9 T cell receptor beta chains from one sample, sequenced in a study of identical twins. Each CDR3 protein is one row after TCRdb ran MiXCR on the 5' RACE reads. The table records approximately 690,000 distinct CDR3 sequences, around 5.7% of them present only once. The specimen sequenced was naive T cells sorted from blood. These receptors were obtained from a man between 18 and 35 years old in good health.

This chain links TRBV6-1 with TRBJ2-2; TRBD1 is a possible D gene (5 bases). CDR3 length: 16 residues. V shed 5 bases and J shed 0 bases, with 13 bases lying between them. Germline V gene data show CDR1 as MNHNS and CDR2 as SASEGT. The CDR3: CASSLRTFANTGELFF. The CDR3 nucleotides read TGTGCCAGCAGTCTCCGGACATTTGCGAACACCGGGGAGCTGTTTTTT.

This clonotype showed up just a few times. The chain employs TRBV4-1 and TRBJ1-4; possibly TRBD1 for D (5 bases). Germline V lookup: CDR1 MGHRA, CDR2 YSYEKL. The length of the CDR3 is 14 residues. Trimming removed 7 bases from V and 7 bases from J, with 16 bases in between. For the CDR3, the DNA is TGCGCCAGCAAAGGAGGCAGGGTGACTGAAAAACTGTTTTTT. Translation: CASKGGRVTEKLFF.

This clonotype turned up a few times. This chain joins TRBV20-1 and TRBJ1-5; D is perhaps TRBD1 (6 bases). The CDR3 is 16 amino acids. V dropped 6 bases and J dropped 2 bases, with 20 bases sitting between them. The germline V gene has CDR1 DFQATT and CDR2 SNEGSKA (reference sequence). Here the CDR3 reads CSASTQQGVGNQPQHF. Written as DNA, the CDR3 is TGCAGTGCCAGTACCCAACAGGGCGTCGGCAATCAGCCCCAGCATTTT.

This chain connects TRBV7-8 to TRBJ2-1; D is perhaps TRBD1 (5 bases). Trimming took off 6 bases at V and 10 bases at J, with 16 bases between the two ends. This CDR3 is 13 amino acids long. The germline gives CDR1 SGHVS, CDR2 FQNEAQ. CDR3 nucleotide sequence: TGTGCCAGCAGTTCACCAGGGTCTGGGGAGCAGTTCTTC. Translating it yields CASSSPGSGEQFF.

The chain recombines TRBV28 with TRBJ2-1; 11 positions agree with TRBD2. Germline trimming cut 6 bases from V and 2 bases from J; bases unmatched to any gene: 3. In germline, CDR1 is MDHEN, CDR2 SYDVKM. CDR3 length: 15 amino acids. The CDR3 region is CASSDSGRAYNEQFF. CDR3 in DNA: TGTGCCAGCAGCGATAGCGGGAGGGCCTACAATGAGCAGTTCTTC.

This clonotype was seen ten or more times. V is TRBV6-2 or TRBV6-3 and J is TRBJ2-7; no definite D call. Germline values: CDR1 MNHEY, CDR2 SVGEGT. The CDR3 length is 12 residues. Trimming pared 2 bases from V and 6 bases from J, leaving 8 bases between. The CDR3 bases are TGTGCCAGCAGTTACGATAGGCGCGAGCAGTACTTC. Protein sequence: CASSYDRREQYF.

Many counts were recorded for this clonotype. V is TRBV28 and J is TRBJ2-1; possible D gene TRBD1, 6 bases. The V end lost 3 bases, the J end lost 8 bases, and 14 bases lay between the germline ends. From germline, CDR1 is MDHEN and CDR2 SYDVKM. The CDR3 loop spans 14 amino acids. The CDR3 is CASSFGSGADEQFF. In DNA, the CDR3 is TGTGCCAGCAGTTTCGGGTCAGGGGCCGATGAGCAGTTCTTC.

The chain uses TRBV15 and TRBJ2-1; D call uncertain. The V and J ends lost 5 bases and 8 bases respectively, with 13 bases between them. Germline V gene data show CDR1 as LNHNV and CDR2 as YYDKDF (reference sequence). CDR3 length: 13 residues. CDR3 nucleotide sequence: TGTGCCACCAGCGGCCAAGTCGCCGATGAGCAGTTCTTC. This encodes CATSGQVADEQFF.

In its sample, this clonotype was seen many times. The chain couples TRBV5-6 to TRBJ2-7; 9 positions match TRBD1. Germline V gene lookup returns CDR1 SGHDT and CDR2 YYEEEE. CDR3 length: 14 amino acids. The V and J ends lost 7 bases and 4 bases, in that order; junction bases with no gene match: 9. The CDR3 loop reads CASGVGTGLYEQYF. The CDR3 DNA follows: TGTGCCAGCGGCGTGGGGACAGGGCTTTACGAGCAGTACTTC.